Sequencing of this T cell receptor (beta chain) was carried out in a study of CD8+CD57+ T cells in acquired aplastic anemia. CDR3 and TCR beta VDJ profiling relied on a genomic DNA template. Using its own MiXCR run on the reads, TCRdb lists one record per CDR3 protein. The table shows around 17,000 distinct CDR3 sequences, with over 35% occurring only once. Study-level points and caveats: The authors found lower diversity in patient CD8+CD57+ cells than in total CD4+ and CD8+ pools.

J gave up 7 bases and V 2 bases, and 11 bases lay outside the gene matches. The CDR3 consists of 15 residues. Per germline, CDR1 SGDLS and CDR2 YYNGEE. Of note for this clonotype: The antigen is not known.

By flow cytometry, patients selected for sequencing had shown an expansion of CD8+CD57+ cells. This sequence was found in a human donor with aplastic anemia. The sample taken for sequencing was CD8+CD57+ T cells sorted from PBMCs. Regarding subset: bead-enriched CD8+CD57+ effector memory T cells from SAA patients. The chain joins TRBV9 to TRBJ1-1; 7 positions match TRBD1. CDR3 nucleotide sequence: TGTGCCAGCAGCGTCGAACAGGGGTTTGAAGGTGAAGCTTTCTTT. Encoded protein: CASSVEQGFEGEAFF.